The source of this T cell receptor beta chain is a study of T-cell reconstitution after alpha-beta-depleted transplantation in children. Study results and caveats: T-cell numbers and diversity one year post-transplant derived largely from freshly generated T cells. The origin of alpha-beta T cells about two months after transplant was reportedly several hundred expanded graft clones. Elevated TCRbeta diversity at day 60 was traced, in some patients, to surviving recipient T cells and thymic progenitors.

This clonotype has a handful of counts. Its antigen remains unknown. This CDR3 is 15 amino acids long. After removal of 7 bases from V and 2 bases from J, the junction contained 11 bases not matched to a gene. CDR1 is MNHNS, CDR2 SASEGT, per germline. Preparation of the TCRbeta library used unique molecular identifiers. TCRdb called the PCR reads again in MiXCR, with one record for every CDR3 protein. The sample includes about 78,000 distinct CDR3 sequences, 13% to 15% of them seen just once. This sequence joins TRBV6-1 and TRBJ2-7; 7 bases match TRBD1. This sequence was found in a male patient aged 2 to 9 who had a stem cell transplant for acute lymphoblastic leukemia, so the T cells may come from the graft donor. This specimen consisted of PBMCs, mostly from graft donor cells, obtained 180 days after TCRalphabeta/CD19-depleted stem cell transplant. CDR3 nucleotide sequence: TGTGCCAGCACCTTTTCCGGGACAGCTCCCTACGAGCAGTACTTC. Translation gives CASTFSGTAPYEQYF.